These 15 T cell receptor beta chains were all obtained from the same sample, sequenced in a study of cytomegalovirus exposure and HLA in healthy donors. The primer mix had 60 Vbeta and 13 Jbeta primers. Sequencing used immunoSEQ multiplex PCR; TCRdb keeps in-frame clones, though not all of them. This repertoire includes around 110,000 clones. Material for sequencing was PBMCs. Receptors originate from a man aged 30 to 39 in good health and CMV-seronegative.

V and J are TRBV19 and TRBJ1-1, with TRBD1 matching 8 bases. The CDR3 is made up of 16 amino acids. V trimming: 6 bases; J trimming: 3 bases; junction bases outside the gene matches: 12. CDR1 and CDR2 (germline): LNHDA, SQIVND (reference sequence). As DNA, the CDR3 is TGTGCCAGTAGCAGGGGTCAGGGGGCGCGTGACACTGAAGCTTTCTTT. Protein sequence: CASSRGQGARDTEAFF.

V and J are TRBV11-3 and TRBJ2-2; D gene ambiguous. Trimming pared 1 base from V and 1 base from J, leaving 10 bases between. The CDR3 runs to 16 residues. CDR1 is SGHNT and CDR2 is YENEEA in the germline V gene. Here the CDR3 reads CASSLVAGLNTGELFF. CDR3 coding DNA: TGTGCCAGCAGCTTAGTGGCAGGCCTGAACACCGGGGAGCTGTTTTTT.

The J gene is TRBJ1-4, the V gene TRBV18; D is unclear. CDR1 and CDR2 from the germline V gene are KGHSH and LQKENI. The CDR3 is 14 amino acids. V was cut by 2 bases and J by 8 bases, with 12 bases left in between. The CDR3 loop reads CASSPERNGEKLFF. For the CDR3, the DNA is TGTGCCAGCTCACCAGAGAGGAACGGGGAAAAACTGTTTTTT.

The chain has TRBV11-2 and TRBJ1-5; the D is unclear. Trimming pared 1 base from V and 3 bases from J, leaving 10 bases between. Germline CDR1 and CDR2: SGHAT and FQNNGV. This CDR3 spans 15 amino acids. CDR3 nucleotides: TGTGCCAGCAGCTTAGTTCCCGGGGACAATCAGCCCCAGCATTTT. It encodes CASSLVPGDNQPQHF.

The chain joins TRBV15 to TRBJ2-3; 9 positions match TRBD2. Germline trimming cut 5 bases from V and 5 bases from J; bases unmatched to any gene: 8. CDR3 length equals 15 residues. Germline V gene data show CDR1 as LNHNV and CDR2 as YYDKDF (reference sequence). CDR3 region: CATSEATSGEDTQYF. Written as DNA, the CDR3 is TGTGCCACCAGCGAAGCGACTAGCGGAGAAGATACGCAGTATTTT.

The chain couples TRBV5-5 to TRBJ2-1, with 9 bases matching TRBD1. The CDR3 is made up of 14 amino acids. J lost 6 bases, V lost 2 bases, and 3 bases had no gene match. In germline, CDR1 is SGHKS, CDR2 YYEKEE (reference sequence). CDR3 loop: CASSFWTGANEQFF. The CDR3 nucleotides are TGTGCCAGCAGCTTCTGGACAGGGGCCAATGAGCAGTTCTTC. The variable domain in full, with the rest retrieved from reference TRBV5-5 and TRBJ2-1, is DAGVTQSPTHLIKTRGQQVTLRCSPISGHKSVSWYQQVLGQGPQFIFQYYEKEERGRGNFPDRFSARQFPNYSSELNVNALLLGDSALYLCASSFWTGANEQFFGPGTRLTVL.

CDR3: CASSYMDISYEQYF. DNA for the CDR3: TGTGCCAGCAGTTATATGGACATCTCCTACGAGCAGTACTTC. The V and J genes are TRBV6-6 and TRBJ2-7, with D possibly matching TRBD1 (5 bases). This CDR3 is built from 14 residues. Trimming shortened V by 3 bases and J by 0 bases, and 9 bases separated the two germline ends. Germline V gives CDR1 MNHNY, CDR2 SVGAGI (reference sequence).

The J gene is TRBJ2-5, the V gene TRBV7-9; D may be TRBD2 (5 bases). CDR1 SEHNR and CDR2 FQNEAQ come from the germline V gene (reference sequence). CDR3 size: 12 residues. V lost 4 bases, J lost 7 bases, and 10 bases lay in between. DNA for the CDR3: TGTGCCAGCAGCTCCACACGGGGGACCCAGTACTTC. Translated: CASSSTRGTQYF.

The J gene is TRBJ2-5, the V gene TRBV15, with D perhaps matching TRBD1 (7 bases). Germline values: CDR1 LNHNV, CDR2 YYDKDF (reference sequence). This CDR3 contains 16 residues. Trimming pared 0 bases from V and 2 bases from J, leaving 13 bases between. The CDR3 sequence: CATSRDGGTVQETQYF. The CDR3 DNA reads as TGTGCCACCAGCAGAGACGGAGGGACAGTTCAAGAGACCCAGTACTTC.

The chain couples TRBV28 to TRBJ1-2; TRBD1 matches at 9 bases. The CDR3 has 14 residues. V gave up 6 bases and J gave up 7 bases; unmatched junction bases: 9. Germline CDR1 is MDHEN and CDR2 is SYDVKM. CDR3 sequence: CASRPGQGGGGYTF. In DNA form, the CDR3 reads TGTGCCAGCAGGCCGGGACAGGGAGGAGGTGGCTACACCTTC.

The chain uses TRBV5-1 and TRBJ1-1, with 10 bases lining up with TRBD1. After removal of 4 bases from V and 5 bases from J, the junction contained 8 bases not matched to a gene. The length of the CDR3 is 15 residues. Germline assignment: CDR1 SGHRS and CDR2 YFSETQ. CDR3 sequence (DNA): TGCGCCAGCAGCGGGGGGACAGGGGCTTGGACTGAAGCTTTCTTT. Amino acids: CASSGGTGAWTEAFF. Full variable domain (outside the CDR3, taken from reference TRBV5-1 and TRBJ1-1): KAGVTQTPRYLIKTRGQQVTLSCSPISGHRSVSWYQQTPGQGLQFLFEYFSETQRNKGNFPGRFSGRQFSNSRSEMNVSTLELGDSALYLCASSGGTGAWTEAFFGQGTRLTVV.

Written as DNA, the CDR3 is TGTGCCGGACAGGACTACTCTGGAAACACCATATATTTT. The encoded protein is CAGQDYSGNTIYF. This chain uses TRBV6-1 with TRBJ1-3; 7 nucleotides match TRBD1. Trimming cost V 11 bases and J 0 bases; bases outside gene matches: 4. The CDR3 has 13 residues. Germline CDR1 and CDR2: MNHNS and SASEGT.

This chain uses TRBV7-8 with TRBJ2-7, with 7 bases that match TRBD1. Germline CDR1 and CDR2: SGHVS and FQNEAQ. V shed 5 bases, J shed 3 bases, and the junction held 7 bases outside the gene matches. CDR3 size: 14 residues. The CDR3 is CASSGTGAGYEQYF. In DNA, the CDR3 is TGTGCCAGCAGCGGAACAGGGGCGGGCTACGAGCAGTACTTC.

The rearrangement joins TRBV9 to TRBJ2-7, with 13 positions matching TRBD2. The CDR3 is made up of 16 amino acids. In germline, CDR1 is SGDLS, CDR2 YYNGEE. J was trimmed by 6 bases and V by 4 bases; bases with no gene match: 10. The DNA of the CDR3 is TGTGCCAGCAGCCCTCTACTAGCGGGGGGGCCAGGCGAGCAGTACTTC. Amino acid sequence: CASSPLLAGGPGEQYF.

The chain recombines TRBV5-1 with TRBJ2-5, with 13 positions matching TRBD2. The trim removed 6 bases at V and 7 bases at J, leaving 9 bases unmatched. CDR3 size: 15 residues. Germline CDR1 reads SGHRS; CDR2 reads YFSETQ. CDR3 sequence: CASNAGTSGEGTQYF. The DNA for the CDR3 is TGCGCCAGCAACGCCGGGACTAGCGGGGAAGGGACCCAGTACTTC.